This T cell receptor beta chain is from a study of cytomegalovirus exposure and HLA in healthy donors. There are a few counts of this clone. Its specificity is not known. The PCR employed 60 Vbeta primers together with 13 Jbeta primers. Assay: immunoSEQ multiplex PCR; the TCRdb copy retains only in-frame clones and omits some. The top ten clones hold 0.38% of a sample with under 200,000 clones, approximately 84% of them seen once. The ends lost 6 bases at V and 0 bases at J; junction bases unmatched: 1. The germline gives CDR1 MNHEY, CDR2 SMNVEV (reference sequence). The CDR3 extends over 15 amino acids. Notes on the study in general: Most TCR sequences were seen very rarely across donors, but some public TCRs occurred in many. The study carried out a later analysis of TCR beta sequences. It associated around 17,000 of them with specific HLA alleles at a false discovery rate of 0.05. Later work showed greater clonal expansion in HLA-associated TCR beta chains than in equally common others.

The rearrangement joins TRBV27 to TRBJ2-6; 8 bases line up with TRBD1. Source material: PBMCs. This receptor was taken from a boy younger than 10 in good health and CMV-seronegative. DNA for the CDR3: TGTGCCAGCAGAACAGGGGGCTCTGGGGCCAACGTCCTGACTTTC. The encoded protein is CASRTGGSGANVLTF.